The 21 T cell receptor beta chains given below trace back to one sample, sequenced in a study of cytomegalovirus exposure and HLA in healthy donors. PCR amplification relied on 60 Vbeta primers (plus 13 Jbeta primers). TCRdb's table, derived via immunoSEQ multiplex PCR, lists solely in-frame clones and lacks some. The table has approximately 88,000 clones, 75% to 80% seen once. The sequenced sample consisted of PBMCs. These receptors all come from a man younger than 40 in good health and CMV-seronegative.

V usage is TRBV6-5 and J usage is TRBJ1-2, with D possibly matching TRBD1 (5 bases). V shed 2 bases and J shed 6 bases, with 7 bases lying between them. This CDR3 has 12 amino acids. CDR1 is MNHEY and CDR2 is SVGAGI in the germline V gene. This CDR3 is CASSYAGHGYTF. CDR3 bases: TGTGCCAGCAGTTACGCAGGGCATGGCTACACCTTC.

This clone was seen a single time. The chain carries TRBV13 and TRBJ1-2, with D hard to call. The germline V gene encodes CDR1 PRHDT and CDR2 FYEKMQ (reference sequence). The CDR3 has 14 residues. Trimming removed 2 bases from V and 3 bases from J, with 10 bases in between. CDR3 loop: CASSLSSVDYGYTF. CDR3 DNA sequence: TGTGCCAGCAGCTTAAGTAGTGTCGACTATGGCTACACCTTC.

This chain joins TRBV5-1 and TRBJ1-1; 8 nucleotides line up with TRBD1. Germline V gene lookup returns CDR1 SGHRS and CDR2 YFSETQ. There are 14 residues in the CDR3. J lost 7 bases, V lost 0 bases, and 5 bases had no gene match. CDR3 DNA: TGCGCCAGCAGCTTGGCTGGACAGGGCGATGAAGCTTTCTTT. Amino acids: CASSLAGQGDEAFF.

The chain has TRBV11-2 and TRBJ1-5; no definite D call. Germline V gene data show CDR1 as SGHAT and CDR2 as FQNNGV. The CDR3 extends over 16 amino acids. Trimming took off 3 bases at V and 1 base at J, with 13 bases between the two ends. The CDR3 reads CASSLRAPSSNQPQHF. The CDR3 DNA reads TGTGCCAGCAGCTTGAGGGCCCCTAGCAGCAATCAGCCCCAGCATTTT.

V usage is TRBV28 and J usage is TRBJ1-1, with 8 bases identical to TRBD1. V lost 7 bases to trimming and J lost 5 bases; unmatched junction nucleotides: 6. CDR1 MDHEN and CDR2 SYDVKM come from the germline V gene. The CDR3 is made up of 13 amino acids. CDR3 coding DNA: TGTGCCAGCACAGGGGGCTCGGGGACTGAAGCTTTCTTT. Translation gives CASTGGSGTEAFF.

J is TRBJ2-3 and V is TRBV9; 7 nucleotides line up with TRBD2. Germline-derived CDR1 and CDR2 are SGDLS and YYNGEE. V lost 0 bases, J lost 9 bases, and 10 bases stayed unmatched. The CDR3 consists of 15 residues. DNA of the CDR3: TGTGCCAGCAGCGTAGTTTCTAGCGGCGGCGGGACGCAGTATTTT. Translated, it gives CASSVVSSGGGTQYF.

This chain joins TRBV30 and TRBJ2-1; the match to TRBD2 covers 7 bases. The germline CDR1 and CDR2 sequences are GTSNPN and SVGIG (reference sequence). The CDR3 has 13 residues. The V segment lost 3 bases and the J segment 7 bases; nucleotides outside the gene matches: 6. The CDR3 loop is CAWSLGEGNEQFF. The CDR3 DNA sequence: TGTGCCTGGAGCCTCGGGGAGGGGAATGAGCAGTTCTTC.

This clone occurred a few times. The CDR3 protein is CASSLTTGGIYGYTF. Here the CDR3 DNA reads TGTGCCAGCAGTTTAACGACAGGGGGCATCTATGGCTACACCTTC. V gene TRBV27 combines with J gene TRBJ1-2, with TRBD1 matching 10 bases. The CDR3 is 15 residues long. CDR1 and CDR2 (germline): MNHEY, SMNVEV (reference sequence). Trimming cost V 2 bases and J 4 bases; bases outside gene matches: 4.

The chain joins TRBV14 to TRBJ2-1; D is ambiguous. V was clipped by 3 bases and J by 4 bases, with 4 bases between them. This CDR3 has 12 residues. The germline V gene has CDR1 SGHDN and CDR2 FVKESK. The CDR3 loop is CASSQRYNEQFF. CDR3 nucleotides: TGTGCCAGCAGCCAGCGGTACAATGAGCAGTTCTTC.

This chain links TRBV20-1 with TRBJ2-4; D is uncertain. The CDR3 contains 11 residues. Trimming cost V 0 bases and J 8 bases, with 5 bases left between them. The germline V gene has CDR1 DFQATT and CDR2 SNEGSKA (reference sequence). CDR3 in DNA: TGCAGTGCTAGAGATCAGTACATTCAGTACTTC. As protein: CSARDQYIQYF.

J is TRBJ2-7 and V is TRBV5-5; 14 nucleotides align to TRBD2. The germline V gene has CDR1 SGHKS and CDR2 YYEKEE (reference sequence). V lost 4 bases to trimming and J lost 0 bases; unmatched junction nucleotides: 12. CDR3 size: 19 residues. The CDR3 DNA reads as TGTGCCAGCAGCCTGGGCAGGACTAGCGGGAGGAAATTCTCCTACGAGCAGTACTTC. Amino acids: CASSLGRTSGRKFSYEQYF.

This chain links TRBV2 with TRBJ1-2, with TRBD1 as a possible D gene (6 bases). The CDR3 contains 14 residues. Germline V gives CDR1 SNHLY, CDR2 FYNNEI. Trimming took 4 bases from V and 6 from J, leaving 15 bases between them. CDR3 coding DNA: TGTGCCAGCAGTGTGAGGGGGACATTTCATGGCTACACCTTC. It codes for CASSVRGTFHGYTF.

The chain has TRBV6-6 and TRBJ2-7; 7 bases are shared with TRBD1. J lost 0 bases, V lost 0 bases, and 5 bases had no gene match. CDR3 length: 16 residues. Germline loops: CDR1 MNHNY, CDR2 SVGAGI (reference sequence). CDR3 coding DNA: TGTGCCAGCAGTTACTCGACAGGGATGCCCTCCTACGAGCAGTACTTC. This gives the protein CASSYSTGMPSYEQYF.

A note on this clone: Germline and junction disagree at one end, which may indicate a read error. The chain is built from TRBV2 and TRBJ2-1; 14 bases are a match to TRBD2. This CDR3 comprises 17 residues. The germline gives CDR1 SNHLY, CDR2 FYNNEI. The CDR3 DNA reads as TGTGCCAGCAGTGAAGTCCGGACCGGGACTAGCGGGAGAATGGGGATCTTC. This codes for CASSEVRTGTSGRMGIF.

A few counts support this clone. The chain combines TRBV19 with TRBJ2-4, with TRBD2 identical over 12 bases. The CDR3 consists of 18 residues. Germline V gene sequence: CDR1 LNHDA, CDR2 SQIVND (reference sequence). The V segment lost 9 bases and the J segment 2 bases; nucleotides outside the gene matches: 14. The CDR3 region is CASRRLAGESSSKNIQYF. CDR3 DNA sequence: TGTGCCAGCCGACGACTAGCGGGAGAGTCCAGTTCCAAAAACATTCAGTACTTC.

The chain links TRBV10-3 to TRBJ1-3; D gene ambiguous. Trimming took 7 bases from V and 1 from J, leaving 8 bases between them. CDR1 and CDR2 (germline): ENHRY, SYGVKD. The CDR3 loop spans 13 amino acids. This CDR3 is CAIKNRSGNTIYF. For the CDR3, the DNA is TGTGCCATCAAGAACAGATCTGGAAACACCATATATTTT.

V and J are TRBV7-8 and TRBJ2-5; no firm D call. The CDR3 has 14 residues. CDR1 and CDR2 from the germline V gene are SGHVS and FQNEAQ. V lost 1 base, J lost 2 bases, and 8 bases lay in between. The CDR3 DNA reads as TGTGCCAGCAGCTTAGTTCCCAGTCAAGAGACCCAGTACTTC. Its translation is CASSLVPSQETQYF.

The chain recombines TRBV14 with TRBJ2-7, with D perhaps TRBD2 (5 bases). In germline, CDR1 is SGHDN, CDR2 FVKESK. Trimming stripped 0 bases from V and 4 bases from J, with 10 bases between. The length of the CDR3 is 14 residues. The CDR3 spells CASSQETERYEQYF. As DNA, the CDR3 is TGTGCCAGCAGCCAAGAGACTGAGCGGTACGAGCAGTACTTC.

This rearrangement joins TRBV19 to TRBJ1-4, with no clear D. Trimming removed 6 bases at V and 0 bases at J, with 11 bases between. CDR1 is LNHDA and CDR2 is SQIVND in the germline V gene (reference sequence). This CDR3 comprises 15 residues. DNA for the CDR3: TGTGCCAGTAGGACAAACTCCGCAACTAATGAAAAACTGTTTTTT. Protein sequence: CASRTNSATNEKLFF.

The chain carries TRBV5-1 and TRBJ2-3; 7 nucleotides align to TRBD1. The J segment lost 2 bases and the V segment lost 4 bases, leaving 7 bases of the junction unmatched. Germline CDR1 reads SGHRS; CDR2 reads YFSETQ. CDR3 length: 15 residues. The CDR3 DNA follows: TGCGCCAGCAGCAGGGGACAGCCGTTCACAGATACGCAGTATTTT. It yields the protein CASSRGQPFTDTQYF.

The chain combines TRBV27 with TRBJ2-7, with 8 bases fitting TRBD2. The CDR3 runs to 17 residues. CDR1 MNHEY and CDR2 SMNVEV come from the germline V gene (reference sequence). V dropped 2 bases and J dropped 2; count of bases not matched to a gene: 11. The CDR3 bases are TGTGCCAGCAGTTTAGGCCCCCCGGGCGGGGGGACCTACGAGCAGTACTTC. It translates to CASSLGPPGGGTYEQYF.